This T cell receptor (beta chain) originates from a study of cytomegalovirus exposure and HLA in healthy donors. In the PCR, 60 Vbeta and 13 Jbeta primers were used. Only in-frame clones appear in the TCRdb table, and some are missing; sequencing was by immunoSEQ multiplex PCR. The sample carries some 120,000 clones, around 70% recorded once. The receptor was isolated from a woman between 18 and 29 years old in good health and CMV-seronegative. The specimen sequenced was PBMCs.

DNA of the CDR3: TGTGCCAGTAGTGCCAACAGGGGGCTCGAGCAGTACTTC. Protein product: CASSANRGLEQYF. The J gene is TRBJ2-7, the V gene TRBV19; 9 bases align to TRBD1. The CDR3 sequence is 13 residues long. CDR1 and CDR2 from the germline V gene are LNHDA and SQIVND (reference sequence). Losses at the gene ends were 5 bases for V and 6 bases for J; bases not matched to a gene: 5.